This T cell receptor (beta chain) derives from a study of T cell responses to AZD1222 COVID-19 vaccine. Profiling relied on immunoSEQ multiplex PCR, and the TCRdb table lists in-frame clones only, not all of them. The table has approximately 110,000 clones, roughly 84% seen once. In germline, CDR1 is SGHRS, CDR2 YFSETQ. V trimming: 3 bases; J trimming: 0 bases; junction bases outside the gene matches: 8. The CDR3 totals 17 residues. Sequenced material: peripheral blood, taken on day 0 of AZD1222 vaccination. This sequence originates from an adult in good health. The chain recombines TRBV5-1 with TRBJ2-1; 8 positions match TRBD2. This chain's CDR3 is CASSSGTRWDSYNEQFF. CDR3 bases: TGCGCCAGCAGCTCCGGGACTAGATGGGACTCCTACAATGAGCAGTTCTTC.